This T cell receptor beta chain was obtained from a study of blood T cell repertoires in COVID-19. Two negative PCRs, clearance, or symptom resolution characterized the recovered Cohort 3 donors. The method was immunoSEQ multiplex PCR; TCRdb's version includes in-frame clones alone and lacks a portion of them. The sample has around 300,000 clones; about 87% are singletons. The receptor's source is a man aged 25 to 40 who had recovered from COVID-19. Specimen: PBMCs or T cells enriched from blood (not recorded which).

The CDR3 DNA sequence: TGTGCCAGCAGTATAACCCGGGGGTTCACCGGGGAGCTGTTTTTT. This codes for CASSITRGFTGELFF. V gene TRBV2 combines with J gene TRBJ2-2; D is perhaps TRBD2 (6 bases). The germline V gene encodes CDR1 SNHLY and CDR2 FYNNEI. V lost 5 bases and J 4 bases, leaving 14 bases between the germline ends. The CDR3 is 15 amino acids.